The T cell receptor (beta chain) under discussion was sequenced for a study of blood T cell repertoires in COVID-19 (dated by TCRdb to 2018 to 2021). Concerning the study at large: The collaborator samples originated in the United States, Italy and Spain and spanned the acute and convalescent phases of COVID-19. The material from the prospective study consisted of cDNA or gDNA derived from T cells, B-cell-depleted T cells, or PBMCs. Deeply sampled blood TCRbeta repertoires from subjects exposed to, actively infected with, or recovered from COVID-19 were included in the dataset. The repertoires were made available in a free public database intended to serve as a resource for research on the immune response to SARS-CoV-2. Samples came from the ongoing ImmuneRACE study (first 160 participants) plus 1,254 subjects from 6 global collaborators. Sample metadata almost always included a de-identified subject ID, COVID-19 status, age in years and sex. Where HLA class I and class II types were available, the types were taken from metadata supplied by the sample provider, not from assay-based typing. Broader findings and caveats from the paper: Clinical and demographic metadata were provided uncurated, with the amount varying by source and participant.

Regarding this clone: What this receptor recognizes is not known. Base qualities were left out, and no much larger clone turns up one base away.

The collaborating institutions used their own protocols to collect whole blood in K2EDTA tubes. For TCRbeta analysis, collaborator samples were shipped as frozen whole blood, as isolated PBMCs, or as DNA extracted from either sample type. Its CDR3 holds 13 amino acids, cysteine through phenylalanine. The kept DNA is CDR3 alone, 39 bases in frame from the first base. Looking up the germline V gene yields CDR1 MGHRA and CDR2 YSYEKL. V loses 4 bases, J loses 6 bases, and the germline ends lie 13 bases apart. The immunoSEQ Assay, a bias-controlled multiplex PCR, was used to amplify TCRbeta CDR3 regions from genomic DNA. On the study's bioinformatics: The number of nucleated cells in each sample was estimated by amplification of reference gene primers within the assay. To quantify the absolute abundance of each unique TCRbeta CDR3 rearrangement, sequence reads were collapsed and filtered. For each sample, productive Simpson clonality was calculated as the square root of Simpson's diversity index across productive rearrangements. TCRdb took over this immuneACCESS table, retaining in-frame rearrangements with V and J assigned. Such tables are incomplete; in checked studies, under half of the missing clones stem from an unresolved V gene, and the remainder is unexplained. V and J calls and clone size are those listed in that table; D and trimming were worked out from the DNA. Across this sample there are 250,000 or so clones, with roughly nine tenths seen only once. The ten largest clones capture 5.5% to 8% of the sample.

Rearrangement joined TRBV4-1 to TRBJ2-7; the D region possibly corresponds to TRBD2 (5 bases align). The sequence was collected from a man aged 60-69 years with acute or convalescent COVID-19. Sequences were obtained from peripheral blood. The CDR3 region: CASSRGLAGEQYF. The DNA sequence is TGCGCCAGCAGCCGTGGACTTGCGGGCGAGCAGTACTTC.